A single sample is the source of the 13 T cell receptor beta chains below, sequenced in a study of blood T cells in healthy people across ages. The authors ran a second PCR of about 6 to 12 cycles using a sample-barcoded 5' primer and a J-beta primer mix. TCRdb recomputed calls from the 5' RACE reads with MiXCR, one row per CDR3 protein. The sample yields approximately 780,000 distinct CDR3 sequences, more than 25% seen once. These same data were also listed under a study on T cells of mothers and their children.

The sample consisted of blood. The origin of the receptors is a boy aged 5-17 years in good health.

The chain is built from TRBV4-3 and TRBJ1-1; D is possibly TRBD1 (6 bases). Germline V CDR1 and CDR2: LGHNA, YSLEER. CDR3 length: 14 amino acids. Between the trimmed V and J ends, which lost 2 bases and 1 base, there was a span of 8 bases. CDR3 sequence: CASSQLTGNTEAFF. The CDR3 DNA follows: TGCGCCAGCAGCCAACTGACAGGGAACACTGAAGCTTTCTTT.

This clonotype came up a few times. The chain has TRBV5-1 and TRBJ1-6; a possible D gene is TRBD1 (6 bases). Per the germline V gene, CDR1 is SGHRS and CDR2 is YFSETQ. Trimming pared 4 bases from V and 6 bases from J, leaving 11 bases between. There are 14 residues in the CDR3. The CDR3 DNA sequence: TGCGCCAGCAGCATACAGGGCTCTAATTCACCCCTCCACTTT. Its protein product is CASSIQGSNSPLHF.

This clonotype was recorded once. The rearrangement links TRBV5-6 to TRBJ2-7; D is possibly TRBD1 or TRBD2 (5 bases each). Germline V gene data show CDR1 as SGHDT and CDR2 as YYEEEE. CDR3 size: 14 residues. Trimming stripped 1 base from V and 3 bases from J, with 11 bases between. The DNA of the CDR3 is TGTGCCAGCAGCTTGTACGGGGACCACTACGAGCAGTACTTC. Translation gives CASSLYGDHYEQYF.

This clonotype turned up a few times. The chain uses TRBV7-2 and TRBJ1-2; D might be TRBD1 (6 bases). The CDR3 is 15 amino acids. The V end was cut by 5 bases, the J end by 4 bases, with 17 bases between. Germline CDR1 reads SGHTA; CDR2 reads FQGNSA. The CDR3 DNA follows: TGTGCCAGCAGCCCAACAGGGCTCCCTCTCTATGGCTACACCTTC. Translated, it gives CASSPTGLPLYGYTF.

V is TRBV12-3 or TRBV12-4 and J is TRBJ2-7; no reliable D call. There are 13 residues in the CDR3. Trimming pared 3 bases from V and 3 bases from J, leaving 9 bases between. The chain's CDR3 is CASSFGPDYEQYF. The DNA for the CDR3 is TGTGCCAGCAGTTTTGGCCCTGACTACGAGCAGTACTTC.

The chain's CDR3 is CSVEGGAGETQYF. The CDR3 DNA reads TGCAGCGTTGAAGGAGGGGCAGGAGAGACCCAGTACTTC. The chain carries TRBV29-1 and TRBJ2-5; possibly TRBD1 or TRBD2 for D (5 bases each). The germline V gene has CDR1 SQVTM and CDR2 ANQGSEA. V was cut by 1 base and J by 4 bases, with 10 bases left in between. There are 13 residues in the CDR3.

The chain couples TRBV6-5 to TRBJ1-3; 7 positions agree with TRBD1. The germline CDR1 and CDR2 sequences are MNHEY and SVGAGI. Trimming took 8 bases from V and 1 from J; bases not matched to a gene: 5. This CDR3 spans 14 amino acids. The CDR3 region has the DNA TGTGCCAGCCGGGACAGCGTTTCTGGAAACACCATATATTTT. As protein: CASRDSVSGNTIYF.

The V call is TRBV7-3, the J call TRBJ2-5; D may be TRBD1 (6 bases). Trimming stripped 4 bases from V and 1 base from J, with 10 bases between. CDR3 length: 14 amino acids. CDR1 and CDR2 (germline): SGHTA, FQGTGA. This chain's CDR3 is CASSSRDIQETQYF. DNA for the CDR3: TGTGCCAGCAGCTCACGGGACATCCAAGAGACCCAGTACTTC.

The genes are TRBV4-1 and TRBJ1-1; D might be TRBD1 (6 bases). CDR1 is MGHRA, CDR2 YSYEKL, per germline. The CDR3 consists of 14 residues. V lost 0 bases, J lost 7 bases, and 12 bases lay in between. Written as DNA, the CDR3 is TGCGCCAGCAGCCAAGACTACAGGGCGGATGAAGCTTTCTTT. Its protein product is CASSQDYRADEAFF.

This clonotype was seen at least ten times. The chain uses TRBV12-3 or TRBV12-4 and TRBJ2-3; TRBD2 aligns across 7 bases. J lost 0 bases, V lost 5 bases, and 5 bases had no gene match. The CDR3 is 15 amino acids. The CDR3 sequence: CASSPGLSSTDTQYF. For the CDR3, the DNA is TGTGCCAGCAGTCCGGGACTATCTAGCACAGATACGCAGTATTTT.

This clonotype came up a few times. This chain links TRBV11-2 with TRBJ2-1; 7 bases are shared with TRBD1. Germline V gene data show CDR1 as SGHAT and CDR2 as FQNNGV. With 10 bases clipped from V and 0 bases from J, the junction kept 12 bases outside the gene matches. The CDR3 loop spans 16 amino acids. CDR3 sequence (DNA): TGTGCCATTAGGGTAGGGGGCCCGAGCTCCTACAATGAGCAGTTCTTC. Its translation: CAIRVGGPSSYNEQFF.

This chain links TRBV20-1 with TRBJ2-4; D not resolved. Germline CDR1 reads DFQATT; CDR2 reads SNEGSKA (reference sequence). Trimming stripped 3 bases from V and 5 bases from J, with 11 bases between. This CDR3 is 13 amino acids long. CDR3: CSARLGSENIQYF. The CDR3 bases are TGCAGTGCTAGGTTAGGGTCAGAAAACATTCAGTACTTC.

V and J are TRBV7-9 and TRBJ1-2; 7 nucleotides align to TRBD1. With 8 bases clipped from V and 3 bases from J, the junction kept 6 bases outside the gene matches. CDR1 is SEHNR, CDR2 FQNEAQ, per germline (reference sequence). CDR3 length: 13 amino acids. The CDR3 here is CASVGQDHYGYTF. The CDR3 DNA reads as TGTGCCAGCGTCGGACAGGACCACTATGGCTACACCTTC.